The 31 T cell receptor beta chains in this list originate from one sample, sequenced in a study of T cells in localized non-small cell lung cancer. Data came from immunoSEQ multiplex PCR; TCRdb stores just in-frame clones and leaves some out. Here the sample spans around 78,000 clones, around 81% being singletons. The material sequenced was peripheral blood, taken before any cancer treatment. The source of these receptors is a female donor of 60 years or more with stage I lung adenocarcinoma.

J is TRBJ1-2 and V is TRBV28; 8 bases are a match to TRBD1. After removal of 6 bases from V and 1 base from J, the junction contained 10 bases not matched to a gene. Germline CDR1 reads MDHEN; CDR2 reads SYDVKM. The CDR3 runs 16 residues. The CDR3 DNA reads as TGTGCCAGCAGGGCTAACAGGGGGGAGTTTAACTATGGCTACACCTTC. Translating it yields CASRANRGEFNYGYTF.

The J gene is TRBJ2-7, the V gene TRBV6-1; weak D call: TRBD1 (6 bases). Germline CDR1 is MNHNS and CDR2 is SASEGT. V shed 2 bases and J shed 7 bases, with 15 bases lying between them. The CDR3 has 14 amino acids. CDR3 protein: CASSERQGSGEQYF. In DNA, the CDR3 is TGTGCCAGCAGTGAACGCCAGGGGAGCGGAGAGCAGTACTTC.

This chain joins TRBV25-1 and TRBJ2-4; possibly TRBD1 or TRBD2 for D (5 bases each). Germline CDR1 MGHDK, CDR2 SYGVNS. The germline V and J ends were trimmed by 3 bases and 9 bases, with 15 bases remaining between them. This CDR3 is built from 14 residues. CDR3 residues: CASSDGTRGTIQYF. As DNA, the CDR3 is TGTGCCAGCAGTGACGGAACTAGGGGTACCATTCAGTACTTC.

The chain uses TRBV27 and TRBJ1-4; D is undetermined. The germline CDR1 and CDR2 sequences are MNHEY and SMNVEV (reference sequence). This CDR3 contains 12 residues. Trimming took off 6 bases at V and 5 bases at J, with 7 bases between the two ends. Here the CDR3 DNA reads TGTGCCAGCAGCCCTGCAAATGAAAAACTGTTTTTT. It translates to CASSPANEKLFF.

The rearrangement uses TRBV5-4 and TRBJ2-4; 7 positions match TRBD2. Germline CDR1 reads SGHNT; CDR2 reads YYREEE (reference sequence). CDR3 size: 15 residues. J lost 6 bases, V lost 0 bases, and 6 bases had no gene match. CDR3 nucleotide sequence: TGTGCCAGCAGCTTGGATGGGAGGGGTGGAAACATTCAGTACTTC. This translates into CASSLDGRGGNIQYF.

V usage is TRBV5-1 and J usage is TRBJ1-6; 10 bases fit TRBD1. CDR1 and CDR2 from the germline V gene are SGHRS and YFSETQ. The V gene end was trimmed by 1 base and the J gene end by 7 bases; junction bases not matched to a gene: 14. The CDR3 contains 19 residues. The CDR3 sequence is CASSLSFRQGAPLNSPLHF. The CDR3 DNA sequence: TGCGCCAGCAGCTTGTCCTTTCGACAGGGGGCACCGTTGAATTCACCCCTCCACTTT.

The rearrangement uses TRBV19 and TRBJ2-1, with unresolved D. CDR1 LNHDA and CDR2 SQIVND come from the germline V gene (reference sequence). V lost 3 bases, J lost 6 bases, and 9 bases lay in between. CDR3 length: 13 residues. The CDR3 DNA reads TGTGCCAGTAGTATGTCAGCGATCAATGAGCAGTTCTTC. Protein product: CASSMSAINEQFF.

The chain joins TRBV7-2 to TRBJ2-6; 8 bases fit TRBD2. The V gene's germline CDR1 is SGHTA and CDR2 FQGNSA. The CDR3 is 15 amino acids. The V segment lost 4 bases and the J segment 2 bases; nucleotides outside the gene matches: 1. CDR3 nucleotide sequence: TGTGCCAGCAGCTCTAGCGGGCCTGGGGCCAACGTCCTGACTTTC. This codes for CASSSSGPGANVLTF.

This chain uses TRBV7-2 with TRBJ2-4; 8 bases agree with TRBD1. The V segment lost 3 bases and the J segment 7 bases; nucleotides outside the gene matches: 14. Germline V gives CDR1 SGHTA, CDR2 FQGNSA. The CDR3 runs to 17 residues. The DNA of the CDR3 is TGTGCCAGCAGCTTTGGACAGGGTAGATACCTGGATAACATTCAGTACTTC. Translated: CASSFGQGRYLDNIQYF.

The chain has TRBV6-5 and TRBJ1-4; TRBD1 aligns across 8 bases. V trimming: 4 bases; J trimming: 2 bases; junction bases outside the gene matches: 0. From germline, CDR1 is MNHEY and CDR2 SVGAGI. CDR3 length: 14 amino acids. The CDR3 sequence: CASSWTGTNEKLFF. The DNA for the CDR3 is TGTGCCAGCAGTTGGACAGGGACTAATGAAAAACTGTTTTTT.

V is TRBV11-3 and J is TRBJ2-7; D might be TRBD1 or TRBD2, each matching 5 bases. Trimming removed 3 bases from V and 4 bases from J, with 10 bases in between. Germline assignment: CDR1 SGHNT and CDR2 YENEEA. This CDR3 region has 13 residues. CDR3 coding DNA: TGTGCCAGCAGCTTGGGACCTACATACGAGCAGTACTTC. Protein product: CASSLGPTYEQYF.

The CDR3 here is CASSQSYKGQVTGNTIYF. In DNA form, the CDR3 reads TGCGCCAGCAGCCAATCATACAAGGGACAGGTGACTGGAAACACCATATATTTT. The rearrangement uses TRBV4-3 and TRBJ1-3; 8 nucleotides align to TRBD1. The germline V gene encodes CDR1 LGHNA and CDR2 YSLEER. Trimming removed 2 bases from V and 2 bases from J; junction bases left unmatched: 11. The CDR3 has 18 amino acids.

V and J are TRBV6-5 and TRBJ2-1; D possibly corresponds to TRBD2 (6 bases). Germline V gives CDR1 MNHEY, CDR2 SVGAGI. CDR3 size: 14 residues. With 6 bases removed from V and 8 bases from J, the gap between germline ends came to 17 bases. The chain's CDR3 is CASSPGIADYEQFF. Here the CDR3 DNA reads TGTGCCAGCAGCCCTGGGATAGCGGATTATGAGCAGTTCTTC.

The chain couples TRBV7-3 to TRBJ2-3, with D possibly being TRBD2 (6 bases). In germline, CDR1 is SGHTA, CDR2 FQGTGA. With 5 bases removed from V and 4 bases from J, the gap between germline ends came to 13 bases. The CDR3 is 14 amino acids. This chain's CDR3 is CASSPAGGADTQYF. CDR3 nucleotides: TGTGCCAGCAGCCCCGCCGGGGGTGCAGATACGCAGTATTTT.

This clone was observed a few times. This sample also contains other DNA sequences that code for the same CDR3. The CDR3 bases are TGCGCCAGCAGCCCATTAACTAGCGGTAGCACAGATACGCAGTATTTT. Encoded protein: CASSPLTSGSTDTQYF. The rearrangement links TRBV5-1 to TRBJ2-3; 8 positions agree with TRBD2. CDR3 length equals 16 residues. Germline lookup yields CDR1 SGHRS and CDR2 YFSETQ. V was pared by 4 bases and J by 0 bases, with 7 bases of the junction left unmatched.

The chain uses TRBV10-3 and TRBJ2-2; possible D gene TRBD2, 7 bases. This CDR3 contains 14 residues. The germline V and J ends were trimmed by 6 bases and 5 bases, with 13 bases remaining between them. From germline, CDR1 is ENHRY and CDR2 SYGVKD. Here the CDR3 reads CAISGGRGTGELFF. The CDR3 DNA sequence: TGTGCCATCAGCGGGGGGCGCGGGACCGGGGAGCTGTTTTTT.

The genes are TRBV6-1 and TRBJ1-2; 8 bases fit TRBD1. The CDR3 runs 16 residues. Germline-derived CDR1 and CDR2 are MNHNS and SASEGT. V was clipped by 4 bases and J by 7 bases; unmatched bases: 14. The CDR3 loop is CASSGGDRPNLRGYTF. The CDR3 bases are TGTGCCAGCAGTGGGGGGGACAGGCCTAATTTGCGTGGCTACACCTTC.

This chain's CDR3 is CASSILAEAFF. The CDR3 DNA sequence: TGTGCCAGTAGTATTTTGGCTGAAGCTTTCTTT. The chain couples TRBV19 to TRBJ1-1; D uncertain. CDR1 is LNHDA, CDR2 SQIVND, per germline (reference sequence). This CDR3 is built from 11 residues. Between the trimmed V and J ends, which lost 3 bases and 6 bases, there was a span of 5 bases.

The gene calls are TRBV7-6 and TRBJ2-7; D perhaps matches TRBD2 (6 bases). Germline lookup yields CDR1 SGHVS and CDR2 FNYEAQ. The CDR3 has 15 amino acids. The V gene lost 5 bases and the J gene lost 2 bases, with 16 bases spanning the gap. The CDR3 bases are TGTGCCAGCAGCCCTACCTCGCGGGGAGCCTACGAGCAGTACTTC. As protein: CASSPTSRGAYEQYF. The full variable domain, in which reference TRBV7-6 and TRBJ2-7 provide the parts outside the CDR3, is GAGVSQSPRYKVTKRGQDVALRCDPISGHVSLYWYRQALGQGPEFLTYFNYEAQQDKSGLPNDRFSAERPEGSISTLTIQRTEQRDSAMYRCASSPTSRGAYEQYFGPGTRLTVT.

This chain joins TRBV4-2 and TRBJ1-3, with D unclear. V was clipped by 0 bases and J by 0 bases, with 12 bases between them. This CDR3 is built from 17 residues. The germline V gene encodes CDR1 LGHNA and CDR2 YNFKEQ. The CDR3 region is CASSQEVTVGSGNTIYF. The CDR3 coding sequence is TGTGCCAGCAGCCAAGAGGTAACCGTTGGCTCTGGAAACACCATATATTTT.

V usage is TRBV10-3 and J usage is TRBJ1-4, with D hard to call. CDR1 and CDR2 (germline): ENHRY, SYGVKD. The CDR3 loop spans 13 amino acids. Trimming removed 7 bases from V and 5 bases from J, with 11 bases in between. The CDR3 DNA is TGTGCCATCAAAGCCGGCACGAATGAAAAACTGTTTTTT. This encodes CAIKAGTNEKLFF.

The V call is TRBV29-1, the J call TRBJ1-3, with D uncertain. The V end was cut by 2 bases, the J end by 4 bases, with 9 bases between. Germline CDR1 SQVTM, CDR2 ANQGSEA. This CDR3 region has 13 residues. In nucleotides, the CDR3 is TGCAGCGTTGAACGGTTGGAGGGAAACACCATATATTTT. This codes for CSVERLEGNTIYF.

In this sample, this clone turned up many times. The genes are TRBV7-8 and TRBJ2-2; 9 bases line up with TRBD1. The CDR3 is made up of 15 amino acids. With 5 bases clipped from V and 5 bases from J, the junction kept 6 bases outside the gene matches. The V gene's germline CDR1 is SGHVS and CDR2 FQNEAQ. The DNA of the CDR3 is TGTGCCAGCAGCCCTAGGGACAGGGTGACCGGGGAGCTGTTTTTT. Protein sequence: CASSPRDRVTGELFF.

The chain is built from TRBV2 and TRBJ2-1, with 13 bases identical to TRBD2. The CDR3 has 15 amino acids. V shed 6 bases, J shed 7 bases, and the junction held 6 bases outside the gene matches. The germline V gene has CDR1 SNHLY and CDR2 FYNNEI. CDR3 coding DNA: TGTGCCAGCAGGAAACTAGCGGGAGGGGTTAATGAGCAGTTCTTC. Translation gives CASRKLAGGVNEQFF.

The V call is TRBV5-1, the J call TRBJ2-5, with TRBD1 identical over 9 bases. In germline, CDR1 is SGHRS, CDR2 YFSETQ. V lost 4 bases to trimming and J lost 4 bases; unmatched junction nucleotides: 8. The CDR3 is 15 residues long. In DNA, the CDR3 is TGCGCCAGCAGCCAATCGAGGGGACAGGGAGAGACCCAGTACTTC. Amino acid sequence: CASSQSRGQGETQYF.

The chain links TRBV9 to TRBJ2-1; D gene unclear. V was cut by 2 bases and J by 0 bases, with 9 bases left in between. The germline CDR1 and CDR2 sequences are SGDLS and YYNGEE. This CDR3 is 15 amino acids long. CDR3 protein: CASSVGSSSYNEQFF. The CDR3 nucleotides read TGTGCCAGCAGCGTTGGCTCTAGCTCCTACAATGAGCAGTTCTTC.

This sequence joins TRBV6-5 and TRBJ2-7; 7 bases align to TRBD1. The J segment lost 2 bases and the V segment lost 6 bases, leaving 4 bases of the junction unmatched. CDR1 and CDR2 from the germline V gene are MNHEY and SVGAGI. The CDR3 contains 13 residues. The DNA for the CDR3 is TGTGCCAGCAGCCGTGGACAGGCCTACGAGCAGTACTTC. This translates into CASSRGQAYEQYF.

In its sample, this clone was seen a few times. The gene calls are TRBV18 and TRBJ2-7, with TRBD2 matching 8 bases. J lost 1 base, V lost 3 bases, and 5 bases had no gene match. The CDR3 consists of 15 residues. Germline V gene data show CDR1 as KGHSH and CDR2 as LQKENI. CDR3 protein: CASSPTSAISYEQYF. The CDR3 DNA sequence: TGTGCCAGCTCACCGACTAGCGCAATATCCTACGAGCAGTACTTC.

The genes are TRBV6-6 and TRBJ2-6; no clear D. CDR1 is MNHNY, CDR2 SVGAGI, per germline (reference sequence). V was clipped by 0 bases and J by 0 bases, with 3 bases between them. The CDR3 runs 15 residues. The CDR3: CASSYSISGANVLTF. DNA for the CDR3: TGTGCCAGCAGTTACTCTATCTCTGGGGCCAACGTCCTGACTTTC.

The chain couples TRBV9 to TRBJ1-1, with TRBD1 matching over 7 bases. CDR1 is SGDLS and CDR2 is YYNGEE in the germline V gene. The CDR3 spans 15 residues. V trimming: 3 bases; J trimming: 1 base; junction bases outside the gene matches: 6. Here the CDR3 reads CASSEGGAGNTEAFF. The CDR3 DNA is TGTGCCAGCAGCGAAGGGGGCGCAGGGAACACTGAAGCTTTCTTT.

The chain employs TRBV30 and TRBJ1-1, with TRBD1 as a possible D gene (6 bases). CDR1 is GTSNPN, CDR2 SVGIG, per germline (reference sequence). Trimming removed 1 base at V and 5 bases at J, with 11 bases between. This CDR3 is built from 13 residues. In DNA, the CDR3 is TGTGCCTGGAGTGGCAGGGGTGAGACTGAAGCTTTCTTT. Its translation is CAWSGRGETEAFF.